The present T cell receptor (beta chain) was sequenced within a study of shared clonotypes between healthy human individuals. In the study overall: Contributing individuals were two females and three males aged 18 to 49. Findings and limits, study-wide: Clonotype sharing among donors, it was expected, would be affected by sequencing depth. Genetic and exposure-history diversity was limited by the small donor number. As a rule, naive subsets had a larger estimated richness than memory subsets.

The CDR3 is 16 amino acids. The V gene's germline CDR1 is ENHRY and CDR2 SYGVKD. The germline V and J ends were trimmed by 0 bases and 2 bases, with 11 bases remaining between them. A remark on this clone: Its matching antigen is unknown.

Some clones are missing from TCRdb's copy, which holds only in-frame ones; the method was immunoSEQ multiplex PCR. Of around 2,000,000 clones in the sample, less than 95% were seen once. Naive-designated CD8 cells lacked CD45RO, were positively enriched for CCR7, and omitted terminally differentiated effector memory CD45RA+ cells. Sequencing used naive CD8+ T cells sorted from blood. V usage is TRBV10-3 and J usage is TRBJ2-1, with D possibly TRBD2 on 6 matching bases. This clonotype originated in a man between 18 and 29 years old in good health. Here the CDR3 reads CAISESVAGPYNEQFF. The CDR3 DNA reads as TGTGCCATCAGTGAGTCGGTGGCGGGGCCCTACAATGAGCAGTTCTTC.